This T cell receptor beta chain was observed in a study of identical twins. In this sample, this clonotype turned up many times. V was pared by 3 bases and J by 3 bases, with 2 bases of the junction left unmatched. The CDR3 spans 15 residues. TCRdb reprocessed the 5' RACE reads with MiXCR, giving one entry per CDR3 protein. The sample contains approximately 700,000 distinct CDR3 sequences, 15% to 20% of which appear only once. This same sample was also taken into another study, of T cells expressing NK-cell markers. From that second work: A few donors' CD3+CD56-NKG2C+ cells were dominated by the same clonotypes.

The V and J genes are TRBV12-3 or TRBV12-4 and TRBJ2-3; 11 nucleotides match TRBD2. The specimen was PBMCs. The receptor comes from a woman between 18 and 29 years old in good health. The CDR3 sequence: CASSLASGRTDTQYF. CDR3 in DNA: TGTGCCAGCAGTTTGGCTAGCGGGAGGACAGATACGCAGTATTTT.